Below are 2 T cell receptor beta chains sequenced from a single sample in a study of regulatory T cells in long-lasting Graves disease. Time point of the sample: newly diagnosed GD, antithyroid drugs for less than 3 months. After RNA was extracted from PBMCs, the TCR library was made from it. With iRepertoire HTBI primers and Arm-PCR of CDR3 regions, TCR beta libraries were built. TCRdb fed the multiplex PCR reads into MiXCR, producing one record per CDR3 protein. The sample lists 360,000 or so distinct CDR3 sequences; 16% were seen once. These data also featured in a second study, about T cells in Graves' hyperthyroidism and ophthalmopathy.

Sample: peripheral blood mononuclear cells (PBMCs), taken at new diagnosis, from a patient treated with antithyroid drugs. The receptors shown here come from a woman between 18 and 30 years old with Graves disease.

At least ten counts were recorded for this clonotype. This chain links TRBV28 with TRBJ1-3, with TRBD1 identical over 8 bases. V shed 5 bases and J 6 bases; nucleotides not matched to a gene: 18. The CDR3 runs to 18 residues. The germline gives CDR1 MDHEN, CDR2 SYDVKM. In DNA, the CDR3 is TGTGCCAGCAGTATCATCCCCCCCACAGGGGGGAATATAAACACCATATATTTT. Protein product: CASSIIPPTGGNINTIYF.

This rearrangement joins TRBV6-2 or TRBV6-3 to TRBJ2-7, with D possibly being TRBD2 (6 bases). The CDR3 has 19 residues. Deletions cut 0 bases from V and 1 base from J, with 22 bases between. The germline V gene has CDR1 MNHEY and CDR2 SVGEGT. This CDR3 reads CASSYSRHGGRVRSYEQYF. CDR3 DNA: TGTGCCAGCAGTTACTCGCGGCACGGGGGACGGGTTCGGTCCTACGAGCAGTACTTC.